This T cell receptor (beta chain) was captured by sequencing in a study of T cell responses to AZD1222 COVID-19 vaccine. Study observations and caveats: In the spike-specific TCR repertoire, nearly half reportedly target unmutated variant regions. In a largely white British group with more females than males, clonal diversity was possibly underestimated.

Worth noting for this clone: Its antigen is undetermined.

The protocol was immunoSEQ multiplex PCR, while the TCRdb copy is restricted to in-frame clones and leaves out a portion. The sample shows roughly 150,000 clones, about nine tenths of them seen only once. Deletions cut 9 bases from V and 10 bases from J, with 27 bases between. The CDR3 is made up of 15 amino acids. From germline, CDR1 is LNHDA and CDR2 SQIVND (reference sequence). The material was peripheral blood, obtained 28 days after the second AZD1222 dose. V is TRBV19 and J is TRBJ1-2; a weak D match, TRBD1 (5 bases). This TCR came from an adult who received the AZD1222 COVID-19 vaccine. The CDR3 sequence: CARGLRQGEGGLYTF. The CDR3 DNA reads TGTGCCAGGGGGCTCCGTCAGGGAGAAGGCGGCCTCTACACCTTC.